This T cell receptor (beta chain) stems from a study of cytomegalovirus exposure and HLA in healthy donors (dated by TCRdb to about 2017). For the wider study: An earlier analysis of 587 of the donors reported 250 to 300 Gb of sequence data and 117 million unique TCR beta sequences obtained from roughly 170 million T cells. The study aimed to test whether signatures of past pathogen exposure could be identified by cataloging public T cell receptors. A later genetic analysis took genome-wide SNP genotypes for about 55% of the roughly 700 donors and used that subset as a discovery cohort. Across around 400 genotyped donors of the cohort, an average of about 250,000 unique TCR beta nucleotide sequences per donor were sequenced, and 15% to 20% of those sequences were non-productive. The later analysis used no new phenotypic data to find candidate immune exposures, relying instead on TCR beta sequences and their occurrence across donors. Typing coverage differed by locus: A, B, C, DRB1 and DQB1 were typed in roughly 629-630 donors, DQA1 in approximately 520, DPA1 in over 600, and DPB1 in roughly 450. An earlier analysis of nearly 600 of the donors applied high-throughput TCR beta sequencing to assess whether each TCR beta V gene segment acted as functional or pseudogenic. About 280 gigabases of sequencing data and 70 million to 100 million unique TCR sequences were included in an early release covering several hundred HLA-typed donors. Of the roughly 400 genotyped donors, 81% were placed in the genetic ancestry cluster associated with self-reported Caucasian donors. Class I and class II HLA loci were covered by the typing at four-digit resolution. Roughly five DR-DQ haplotypes were handled as single units for association and clustering, since linkage in the cohort was strong. A separate validation cohort of over a hundred different subjects was used in addition to the roughly 620-subject first cohort. To study patterns of TCR occurrence, a later analysis re-analyzed previously published TCR beta repertoires from 550 to 800 donors and added high-resolution HLA genotyping. The study combined high-throughput TCR immunosequencing, statistical association of individual TCRs with disease status, and machine learning to predict cytomegalovirus infection status. Alongside the repertoire data, information on donor age, sex, ethnicity and CMV serostatus was compiled. All discovery cohort repertoires had been generated using a single sequencing platform. Using immunosequencing, the study profiled T cell repertoires from fewer than 700 subjects and related those repertoires to cytomegalovirus serostatus. Overall study outcomes, separate from this receptor: Only TCR beta chains were sequenced in this cohort, and the absence of alpha or paired-chain data limited detectable features. A further reported finding was that TCR beta sequences accurately predicted the HLA-A and HLA-B alleles for most subjects in the first cohort. In both the original and validation cohorts, the classifier was reported to diagnose cytomegalovirus status with high specificity and sensitivity. CMV serostatus was the only immune exposure information available for the cohort. Assigning TCR associations to individual alleles was difficult when HLA alleles, especially DR and DQ, strongly co-occurred. A later analysis found that HLA-associated TCR beta chains were more clonally expanded and had lower generation probabilities than equally common non-associated chains. Compared with the 666-donor mean, donors in an Asian-associated ancestry cluster had fewer N-insertions in productive TCRs, according to a later genetic analysis. The study gave a list of over 150 TCR beta chains associated with cytomegalovirus. Most TCR sequences were observed very rarely across donors, whereas some public TCRs were present in many individuals. In an earlier analysis of some 550 of the donors, most TCR beta V segments were observed in productive rearrangements about 87% or about 30% of the time, broadly matching IMGT annotations. A few of the identified cytomegalovirus-associated TCR beta chains were confirmed in vitro to be specific for cytomegalovirus antigens. The sequencing pipeline was judged likely to have produced a cluster of highly shared sequence variants as a technical artifact. Because counts were too low, more than 15 rarely observed V segments, including chromosome 9 orphons, were excluded from the earlier analysis of around 590 of the donors. In a later analysis, around 17,000 TCR beta sequences were associated with specific HLA alleles at a false discovery rate of 0.05. The authors suggested that the approach could potentially be extended to other disease states and immunological phenotypes. Some IMGT-functional V segments, including TRBV6-2 and TRBV6-3, could not be distinguished by the 87-base-pair reads and were therefore excluded. Correlated functional status among segregating V segments might reflect linkage disequilibrium, but an unknown experimental factor could not be ruled out. Roughly uniform sequencing depth across donors was assumed in presence/absence analyses, although this assumption may not hold. A later genetic analysis associated a missense DCLRE1C variant with V-gene and J-gene trimming of TCR beta chains, and an independent cohort replicated the association. In a later analysis, TCR association rates were found to vary across HLA loci, with the most associated TCRs seen for DRB1 alleles and the fewest for HLA-C alleles. According to a later analysis, most CMV-associated TCR beta chains appeared to be HLA-restricted, and the HLA associations seemed to be driven largely by CMV exposure. In a later analysis, several top co-occurrence clusters were reported to appear linked to parvovirus B19, influenza, CMV and Epstein-Barr virus. Because HLA typing was unavailable for some donors at each locus, only the typed subset was used in association tests.

In regard to this clone: It lacks a known antigen. One end of the junction varies from germline; a read error may be responsible.

Library generation was performed with the immunoSEQ multiplex PCR assay. A mixture of 60 forward primers for TCR Vbeta segments and 13 reverse primers for TCR Jbeta segments was used in the multiplex PCR. A multiplex PCR assay on genomic DNA amplified the CDR3 region of rearranged TCR beta genes. The Illumina HiSeq System was used to sequence the amplified TCR beta libraries as 87-base-pair reads. The authors processed their data as follows. Across the 640 or so repertoires, a later analysis counted some 80 million unique TCR beta chains, roughly 11 million of which were shared by at least two donors. Raw reads were error-corrected and collapsed into unique sequences with a nearest-neighbor algorithm that merged closely related sequences to remove PCR and sequencing errors. To assign V, D and J gene segments, CDR3 sequences were aligned to IMGT reference sequences. For a sequence to be retained, a match of at least six nucleotides to both a V gene segment and a J gene segment was required. Rearrangements were called productive when the CDR3 lacked stop codons and stayed in frame with V and J; all others were non-productive. Following IMGT convention, CDR3 was defined as the stretch from the second conserved V-encoded cysteine up to the conserved J-encoded phenylalanine. In an earlier analysis of 550 to 650 of the donors, sequences lacking an unambiguous match to a single V gene segment were excluded. An earlier analysis of about 600 of the donors called V segments functional above 56.7% productive rearrangements and segregating when the between-donor standard deviation exceeded 5%. A statistical classification framework was built to diagnose cytomegalovirus status from the catalog of TCR beta chain sequences. A later analysis assigned V and J genes by comparing TCR nucleotide sequences with IMGT/GENE-DB human TR gene sequences. Using the TCRdist pipeline, a later analysis assigned CDR3 sequences along with most-parsimonious VDJ recombination scenarios. In a later analysis, each TCR beta chain was defined by its CDR3 amino acid sequence together with its V-gene family, and reads lacking a unique V-gene family were excluded. In a later analysis, 450 to 600 highly shared, low-generation-probability nucleotide sequences were removed to address suspected cross-contamination and a sequencing artifact. In a later analysis, a clonal expansion index was calculated for each public chain from normalized within-repertoire ranks of inferred template counts. Generation probabilities in a later analysis came from a VDJ recombination model fitted to out-of-frame rearrangements, and those results were checked against IGoR. Hypergeometric tests were used in a later analysis to score TCR-TCR, TCR-HLA and TCR-CMV co-occurrence, with a repertoire-size bias correction applied to the TCR pairs. In a later analysis, false discovery rates were estimated by permuting HLA or CMV assignments 20 times. In a later analysis, co-occurring TCRs were grouped using DBSCAN, with TCRdist sequence similarity added in when clustering inside HLA-allele-positive subsets. Co-occurrence clustering excluded repertoires with fewer than 30,000 or more than 120,000 public chains, plus five with anomalous nucleotide sharing. Here the immuneACCESS table is served through TCRdb, limited to in-frame sequences with V and J called. Missing clones are a known gap in these copies; in checked studies unresolved V genes cover under half, and the rest lacks a known reason. The V and J calls and clone size come from that table; D and trimming were worked out from the DNA. A total of roughly 100,000 clones appear in this sample, approximately 80% of them only once. The ten top clones hold about 5.8% of the sample.

CDR1 and CDR2, per the germline V gene (reference sequence), are SSHAT and FNYEAQ. From cysteine to phenylalanine, the CDR3 is 15 amino acids long. Only the CDR3 part of the read is kept: 45 bases, read in frame from the first base. The cohort comprised fewer than 700 healthy bone marrow donors. Cohort members were all nominally healthy when sampled, although unrecorded immune exposures were likely present. The donor was CMV seronegative and was included in the group of about 350 seronegative cohort members. A peripheral blood sample was collected from each donor, and TCR beta sequencing was performed on peripheral blood mononuclear cells. The Qiagen DNeasy Blood Extraction Kit was used to extract genomic DNA from the blood cell samples.

In this chain, TRBV7-7 is recombined with TRBJ2-5, with 9 junctional bases fitting TRBD1. The source material was PBMCs. The TCR sequence derives from a male donor in good health and CMV-seronegative. Here is the DNA: TGTGCTAGCAGCTTGGGGACAGGGTGGGGCGAGACCCAGTACTTC. Translation gives CASSLGTGWGETQYF.